A single sample is the source of the 10 T cell receptor beta chains below, sequenced in a study of blood T cells in healthy people across ages. Through a sample-barcoded 5' primer and a J-beta primer mix, a second PCR was run for 7 to 11 cycles. Each CDR3 protein gets one entry after TCRdb re-called the 5' RACE reads with MiXCR. The sample has fewer than 900,000 distinct CDR3 sequences; roughly 45% are singletons. Sample: blood. These TCRs come from a woman aged 60-70 years in good health.

This clonotype came up a few times. The chain recombines TRBV20-1 with TRBJ2-7; 10 nucleotides align to TRBD2. CDR3 length: 15 residues. With 5 bases clipped from V and 2 bases from J, the junction kept 9 bases outside the gene matches. Germline V gene data show CDR1 as DFQATT and CDR2 as SNEGSKA (reference sequence). Here the CDR3 reads CSAGVAGGPTYEQYF. The CDR3 DNA is TGCAGTGCTGGGGTAGCGGGAGGACCCACCTACGAGCAGTACTTC.

The table lists this clonotype with many counts. The genes are TRBV29-1 and TRBJ2-3; perhaps TRBD2 as D (5 bases). This CDR3 comprises 15 residues. V was trimmed by 1 base and J by 2 bases, leaving 13 bases between them. Germline CDR1 SQVTM, CDR2 ANQGSEA. The CDR3 coding sequence is TGCAGCGTTGAAGTTGGGAGTCTCGCCACAGATACGCAGTATTTT. Translating gives CSVEVGSLATDTQYF.

This clonotype appeared a few times. V and J are TRBV20-1 and TRBJ2-1; possibly TRBD2 for D (6 bases). Germline V gene lookup returns CDR1 DFQATT and CDR2 SNEGSKA (reference sequence). CDR3 length equals 15 residues. The germline V and J ends were trimmed by 0 bases and 2 bases, with 11 bases remaining between them. The CDR3 sequence is CSARDPGSTYNEQFF. In DNA, the CDR3 is TGCAGTGCTAGAGATCCCGGGAGTACCTACAATGAGCAGTTCTTC.

A few counts support this clonotype. The chain couples TRBV5-1 to TRBJ1-2; tentatively, D is TRBD1 (6 bases). CDR3 length equals 16 residues. Trimming pared 2 bases from V and 4 bases from J, leaving 18 bases between. Germline CDR1 SGHRS, CDR2 YFSETQ. The CDR3 DNA reads as TGCGCCAGCAGCTTATCGGGACACCTACGTACCTATGGCTACACCTTC. It specifies CASSLSGHLRTYGYTF.

The chain couples TRBV15 to TRBJ2-6; D is unresolved. V gave up 1 base and J gave up 1 base, with 14 bases separating them. There are 18 residues in the CDR3. The germline gives CDR1 LNHNV, CDR2 YYDKDF (reference sequence). The CDR3 DNA sequence: TGTGCCACCAGCAGAGCCCGGCAGCTTCTATCTGGGGCCAACGTCCTGACTTTC. This gives the protein CATSRARQLLSGANVLTF. Using reference TRBV15 and TRBJ2-6 for the parts outside the CDR3, the full variable domain is DAMVIQNPRYQVTQFGKPVTLSCSQTLNHNVMYWYQQKSSQAPKLLFHYYDKDFNNEADTPDNFQSRRPNTSFCFLDIRSPGLGDTAMYLCATSRARQLLSGANVLTFGAGSRLTVL.

This clonotype was seen more than once but under ten times. The gene calls are TRBV25-1 and TRBJ1-2, with D possibly TRBD1 on 6 matching bases. V dropped 3 bases and J dropped 5 bases, with 13 bases sitting between them. Germline CDR1 and CDR2: MGHDK and SYGVNS. This CDR3 spans 14 amino acids. In DNA form, the CDR3 reads TGTGCCAGCAGTGACTCCGGGACAATGTATGGCTACACCTTC. Its translation is CASSDSGTMYGYTF.

This clonotype was observed at least ten times. This rearrangement joins TRBV12-3 or TRBV12-4 to TRBJ2-3; D not certain. The CDR3 sequence is 14 residues long. Trimming removed 0 bases at V and 2 bases at J, with 6 bases between. In DNA form, the CDR3 reads TGTGCCAGCAGTTTAGCGGGTTTCACAGATACGCAGTATTTT. Protein sequence: CASSLAGFTDTQYF.

This rearrangement joins TRBV27 to TRBJ1-4; maybe TRBD1 (5 bases). The CDR3 loop spans 15 amino acids. The V and J ends lost 5 bases and 8 bases respectively, with 18 bases between them. Germline V lookup: CDR1 MNHEY, CDR2 SMNVEV (reference sequence). CDR3 DNA: TGTGCCAGCAGTGGATGGGAAAGCGGACACGAAAAACTGTTTTTT. It specifies CASSGWESGHEKLFF.

The rearrangement uses TRBV5-1 and TRBJ1-5; 7 nucleotides line up with TRBD1. CDR3 length: 16 amino acids. Per the germline V gene, CDR1 is SGHRS and CDR2 is YFSETQ. The J segment lost 3 bases and the V segment lost 0 bases, leaving 6 bases of the junction unmatched. The CDR3 loop is CASSLEAGGPNQPQHF. The CDR3 region has the DNA TGCGCCAGCAGCTTGGAGGCAGGGGGACCCAATCAGCCCCAGCATTTT.

This clonotype has at least ten counts. CDR3 DNA sequence: TGCAGTGCTCCCGGGACAGTGACTGGGGCCAACGTCCTGACTTTC. This translates into CSAPGTVTGANVLTF. V gene TRBV20-1 combines with J gene TRBJ2-6, with TRBD1 matching over 7 bases. The CDR3 has 15 amino acids. Unmatched junction bases numbered 6, after V lost 5 bases and J lost 2 bases. CDR1 is DFQATT, CDR2 SNEGSKA, per germline (reference sequence).